This paragraph covers one T cell receptor beta chain sequence. As yet, its antigen is unknown. TCRdb's copy holds only in-frame clones and misses some; the assay was immunoSEQ multiplex PCR. The data hold roughly 100,000 clones, with roughly 91% observed a single time. This record belongs to a study of T cell responses to AZD1222 COVID-19 vaccine. Regarding the study as a whole: Reports say nearly half of spike-specific TCRs go after unmutated variant regions. The CD4 TCRs associated with vaccination extended across spike and predominated at 160-218 and 743-854.

This CDR3 spans 13 amino acids. Deletions cut 8 bases from V and 0 bases from J, with 11 bases between. Germline V gene sequence: CDR1 MNHEY, CDR2 SVGAGI. The rearrangement links TRBV6-5 to TRBJ2-7; D call uncertain. This sequence originates from an adult who received the AZD1222 COVID-19 vaccine. Sample: peripheral blood, taken 28 days after the second AZD1222 dose. The CDR3 region is CASQSVASYEQYF. CDR3 sequence (DNA): TGTGCCAGCCAGTCTGTGGCCTCCTACGAGCAGTACTTC.